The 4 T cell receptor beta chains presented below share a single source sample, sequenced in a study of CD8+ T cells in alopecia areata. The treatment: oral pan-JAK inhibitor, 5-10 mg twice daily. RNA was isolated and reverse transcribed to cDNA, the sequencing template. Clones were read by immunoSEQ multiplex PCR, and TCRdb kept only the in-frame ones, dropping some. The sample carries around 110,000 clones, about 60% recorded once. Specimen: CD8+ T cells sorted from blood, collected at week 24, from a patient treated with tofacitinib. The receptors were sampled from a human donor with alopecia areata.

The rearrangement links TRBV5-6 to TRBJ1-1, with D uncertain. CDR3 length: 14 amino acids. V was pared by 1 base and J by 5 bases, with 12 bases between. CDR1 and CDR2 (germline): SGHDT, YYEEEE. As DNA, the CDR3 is TGTGCCAGCAGCTTGCTCGGCTTGGGGACTGAAGCTTTCTTT. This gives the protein CASSLLGLGTEAFF. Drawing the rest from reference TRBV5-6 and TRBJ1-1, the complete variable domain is DAGVTQSPTHLIKTRGQQVTLRCSPKSGHDTVSWYQQALGQGPQFIFQYYEEEERQRGNFPDRFSGHQFPNYSSELNVNALLLGDSALYLCASSLLGLGTEAFFGQGTRLTVV.

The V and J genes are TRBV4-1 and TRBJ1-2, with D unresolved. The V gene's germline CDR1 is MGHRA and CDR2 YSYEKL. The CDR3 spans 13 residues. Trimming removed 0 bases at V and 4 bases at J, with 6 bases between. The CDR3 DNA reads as TGCGCCAGCAGCCAAGATTGGGGCTATGGCTACACCTTC. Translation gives CASSQDWGYGYTF.

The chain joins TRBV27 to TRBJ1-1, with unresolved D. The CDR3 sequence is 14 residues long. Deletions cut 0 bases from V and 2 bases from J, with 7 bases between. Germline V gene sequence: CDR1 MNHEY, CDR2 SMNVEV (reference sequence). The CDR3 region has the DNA TGTGCCAGCAGTTTATCCGAAGGCAACACTGAAGCTTTCTTT. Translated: CASSLSEGNTEAFF.

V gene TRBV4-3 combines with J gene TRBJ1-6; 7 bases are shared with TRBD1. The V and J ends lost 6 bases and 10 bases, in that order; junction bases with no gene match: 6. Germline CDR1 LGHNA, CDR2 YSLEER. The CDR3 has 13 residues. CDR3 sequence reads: CASSTGEGSPLHF. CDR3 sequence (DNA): TGCGCCAGCAGTACAGGGGAGGGCTCACCCCTCCACTTT.